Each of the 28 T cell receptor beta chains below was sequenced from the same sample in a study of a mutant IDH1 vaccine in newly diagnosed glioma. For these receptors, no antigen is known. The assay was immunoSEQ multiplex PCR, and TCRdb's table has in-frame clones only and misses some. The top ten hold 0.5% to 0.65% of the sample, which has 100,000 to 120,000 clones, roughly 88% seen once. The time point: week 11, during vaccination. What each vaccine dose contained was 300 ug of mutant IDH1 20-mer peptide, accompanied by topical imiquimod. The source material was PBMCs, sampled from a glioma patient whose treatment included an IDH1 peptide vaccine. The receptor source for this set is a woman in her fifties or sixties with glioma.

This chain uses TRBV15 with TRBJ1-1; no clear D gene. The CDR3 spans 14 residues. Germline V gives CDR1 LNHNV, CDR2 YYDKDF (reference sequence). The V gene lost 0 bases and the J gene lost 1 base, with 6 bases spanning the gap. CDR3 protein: CATSRDPWNTEAFF. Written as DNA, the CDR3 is TGTGCCACCAGCAGAGATCCTTGGAACACTGAAGCTTTCTTT.

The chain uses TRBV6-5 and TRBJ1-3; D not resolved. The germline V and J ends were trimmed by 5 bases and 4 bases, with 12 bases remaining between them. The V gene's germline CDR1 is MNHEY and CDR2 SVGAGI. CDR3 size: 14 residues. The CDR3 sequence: CASSPLGRGNTIYF. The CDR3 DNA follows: TGTGCCAGCAGTCCCCTGGGGAGGGGAAACACCATATATTTT.

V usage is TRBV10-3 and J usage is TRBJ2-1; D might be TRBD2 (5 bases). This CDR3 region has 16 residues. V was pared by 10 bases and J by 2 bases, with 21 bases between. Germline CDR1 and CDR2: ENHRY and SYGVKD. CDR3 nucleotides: TGTGCCACCAAGGGTCAGTTGTCCGGGACCTACAATGAGCAGTTCTTC. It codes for CATKGQLSGTYNEQFF.

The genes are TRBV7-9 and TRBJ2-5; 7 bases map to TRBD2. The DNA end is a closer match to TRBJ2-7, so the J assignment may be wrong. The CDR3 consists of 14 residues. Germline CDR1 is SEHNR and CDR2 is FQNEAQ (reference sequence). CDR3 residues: CASSLEGGRYEQYF. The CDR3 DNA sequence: TGTGCCAGCAGCTTAGAGGGAGGGCGGTACGAGCAGTACTTC.

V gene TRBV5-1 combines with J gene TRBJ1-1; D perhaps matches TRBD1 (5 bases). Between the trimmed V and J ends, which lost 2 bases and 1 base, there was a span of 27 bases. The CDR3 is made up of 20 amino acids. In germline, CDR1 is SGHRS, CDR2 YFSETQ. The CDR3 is CASSLTGPGFKGGRNTEAFF. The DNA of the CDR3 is TGCGCCAGCAGCTTAACGGGGCCAGGGTTTAAGGGTGGGAGGAACACTGAAGCTTTCTTT. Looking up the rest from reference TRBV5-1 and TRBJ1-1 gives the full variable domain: KAGVTQTPRYLIKTRGQQVTLSCSPISGHRSVSWYQQTPGQGLQFLFEYFSETQRNKGNFPGRFSGRQFSNSRSEMNVSTLELGDSALYLCASSLTGPGFKGGRNTEAFFGQGTRLTVV.

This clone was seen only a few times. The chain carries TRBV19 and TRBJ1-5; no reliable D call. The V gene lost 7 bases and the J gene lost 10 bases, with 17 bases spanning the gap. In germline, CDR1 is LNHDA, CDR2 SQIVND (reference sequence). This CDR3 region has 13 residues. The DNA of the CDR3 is TGTGCCAGTAAACGGCAGGCGTTCAGCCCCCAGCATTTT. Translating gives CASKRQAFSPQHF.

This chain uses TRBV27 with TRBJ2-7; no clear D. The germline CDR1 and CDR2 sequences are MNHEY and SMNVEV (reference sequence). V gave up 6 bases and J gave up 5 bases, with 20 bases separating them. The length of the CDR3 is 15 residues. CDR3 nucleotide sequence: TGTGCCAGCAGCGTGCGTGGCTTGAGGTCGGACGAGCAGTACTTC. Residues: CASSVRGLRSDEQYF.

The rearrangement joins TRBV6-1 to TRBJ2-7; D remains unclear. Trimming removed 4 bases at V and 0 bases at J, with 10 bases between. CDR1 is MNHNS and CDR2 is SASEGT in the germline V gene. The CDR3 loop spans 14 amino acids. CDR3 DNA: TGTGCCAGCAGTGGGCTCTGGAGCTCCTACGAGCAGTACTTC. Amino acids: CASSGLWSSYEQYF.

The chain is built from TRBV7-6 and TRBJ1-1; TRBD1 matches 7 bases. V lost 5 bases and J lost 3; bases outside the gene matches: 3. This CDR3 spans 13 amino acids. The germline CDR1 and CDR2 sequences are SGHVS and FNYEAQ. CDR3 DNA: TGTGCCAGCAGCGTCCAGGGGGACACTGAAGCTTTCTTT. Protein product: CASSVQGDTEAFF.

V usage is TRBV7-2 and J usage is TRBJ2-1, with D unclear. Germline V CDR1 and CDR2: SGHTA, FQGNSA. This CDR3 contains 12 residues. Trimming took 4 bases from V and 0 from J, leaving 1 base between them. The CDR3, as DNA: TGTGCCAGCAGCTACTCCTACAATGAGCAGTTCTTC. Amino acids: CASSYSYNEQFF.

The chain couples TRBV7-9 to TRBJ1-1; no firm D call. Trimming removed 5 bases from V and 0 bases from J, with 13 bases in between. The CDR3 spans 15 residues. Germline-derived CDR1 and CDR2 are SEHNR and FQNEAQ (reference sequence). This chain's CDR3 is CASSPRVTLNTEAFF. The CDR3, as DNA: TGTGCCAGCAGCCCGAGGGTTACCCTGAACACTGAAGCTTTCTTT.

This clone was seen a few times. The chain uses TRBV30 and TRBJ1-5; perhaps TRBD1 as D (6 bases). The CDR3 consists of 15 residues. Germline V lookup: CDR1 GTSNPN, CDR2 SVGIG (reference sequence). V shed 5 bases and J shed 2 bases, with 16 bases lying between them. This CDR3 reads CAWDPGQRRNQPQHF. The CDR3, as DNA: TGTGCCTGGGACCCGGGACAACGACGCAATCAGCCCCAGCATTTT. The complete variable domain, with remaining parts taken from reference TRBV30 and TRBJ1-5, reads SQTIHQWPATLVQPVGSPLSLECTVEGTSNPNLYWYRQAAGRGLQLLFYSVGIGQISSEVPQNLSASRPQDRQFILSSKKLLLSDSGFYLCAWDPGQRRNQPQHFGDGTRLSIL.

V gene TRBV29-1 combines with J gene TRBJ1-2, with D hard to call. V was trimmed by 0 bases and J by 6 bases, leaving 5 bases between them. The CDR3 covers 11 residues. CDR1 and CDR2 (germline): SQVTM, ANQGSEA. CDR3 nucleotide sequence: TGCAGCGTTGAAGATCGGCATGGCTACACCTTC. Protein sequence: CSVEDRHGYTF.

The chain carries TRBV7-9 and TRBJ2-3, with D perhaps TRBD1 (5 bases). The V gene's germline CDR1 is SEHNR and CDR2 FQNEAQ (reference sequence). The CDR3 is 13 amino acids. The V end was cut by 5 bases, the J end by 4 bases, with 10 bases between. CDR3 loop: CASSGQGADTQYF. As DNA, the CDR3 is TGTGCCAGCAGCGGGCAGGGCGCAGATACGCAGTATTTT.

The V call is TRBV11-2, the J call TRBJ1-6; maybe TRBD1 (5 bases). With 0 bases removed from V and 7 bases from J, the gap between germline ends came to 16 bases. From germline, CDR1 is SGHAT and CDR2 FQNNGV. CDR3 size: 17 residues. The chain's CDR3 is CASSLDVGRGGNSPLHF. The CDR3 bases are TGTGCCAGCAGCTTAGATGTGGGGCGGGGAGGGAATTCACCCCTCCACTTT.

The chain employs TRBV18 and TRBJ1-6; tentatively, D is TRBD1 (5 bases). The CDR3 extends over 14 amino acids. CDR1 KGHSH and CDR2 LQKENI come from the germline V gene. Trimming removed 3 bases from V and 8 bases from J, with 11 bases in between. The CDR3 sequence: CASSPGGDDSPLHF. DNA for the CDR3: TGTGCCAGCTCACCGGGGGGAGATGATTCACCCCTCCACTTT.

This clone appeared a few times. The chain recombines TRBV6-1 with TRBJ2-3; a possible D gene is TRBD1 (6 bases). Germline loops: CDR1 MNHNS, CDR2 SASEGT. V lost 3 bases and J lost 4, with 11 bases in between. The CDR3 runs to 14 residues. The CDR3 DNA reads TGTGCCAGCAGTGATGGTCAGGGGCCAGATACGCAGTATTTT. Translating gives CASSDGQGPDTQYF.

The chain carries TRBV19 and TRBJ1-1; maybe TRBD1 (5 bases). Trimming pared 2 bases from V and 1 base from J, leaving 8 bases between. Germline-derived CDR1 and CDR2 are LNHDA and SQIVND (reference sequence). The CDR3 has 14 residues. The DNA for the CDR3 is TGTGCCAGTAGTATAAACAGGTGGAACACTGAAGCTTTCTTT. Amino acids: CASSINRWNTEAFF.

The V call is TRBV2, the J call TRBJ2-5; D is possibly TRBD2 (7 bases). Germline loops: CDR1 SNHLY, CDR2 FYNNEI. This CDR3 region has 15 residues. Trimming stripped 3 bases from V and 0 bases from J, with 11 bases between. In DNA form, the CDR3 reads TGTGCCAGCAGTGAGGGGGGGCAGAACCAAGAGACCCAGTACTTC. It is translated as CASSEGGQNQETQYF.

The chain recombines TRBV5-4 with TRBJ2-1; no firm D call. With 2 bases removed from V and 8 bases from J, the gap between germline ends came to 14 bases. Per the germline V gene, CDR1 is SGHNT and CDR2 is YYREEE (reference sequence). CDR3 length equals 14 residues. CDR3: CASSFIGVSDEQFF. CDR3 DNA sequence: TGTGCCAGCAGCTTCATTGGCGTTTCGGATGAGCAGTTCTTC.

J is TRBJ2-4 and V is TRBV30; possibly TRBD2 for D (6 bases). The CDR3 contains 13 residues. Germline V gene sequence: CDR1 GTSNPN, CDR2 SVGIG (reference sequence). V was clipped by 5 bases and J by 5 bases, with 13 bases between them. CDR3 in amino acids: CAWAFGGQNIQYF. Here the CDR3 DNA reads TGTGCCTGGGCTTTCGGGGGACAAAACATTCAGTACTTC.

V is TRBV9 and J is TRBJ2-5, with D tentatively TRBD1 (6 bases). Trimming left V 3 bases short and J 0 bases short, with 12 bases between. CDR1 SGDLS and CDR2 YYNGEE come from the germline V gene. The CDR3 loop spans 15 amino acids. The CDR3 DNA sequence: TGTGCCAGCAGCGCCGGACAGACCTACCAAGAGACCCAGTACTTC. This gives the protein CASSAGQTYQETQYF.

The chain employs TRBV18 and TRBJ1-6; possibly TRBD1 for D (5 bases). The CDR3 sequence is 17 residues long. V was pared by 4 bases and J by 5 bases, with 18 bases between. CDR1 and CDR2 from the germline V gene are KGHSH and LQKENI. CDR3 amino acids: CASSLSVQGADNSPLHF. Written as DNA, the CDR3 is TGTGCCAGCTCACTAAGCGTGCAAGGGGCCGATAATTCACCCCTCCACTTT.

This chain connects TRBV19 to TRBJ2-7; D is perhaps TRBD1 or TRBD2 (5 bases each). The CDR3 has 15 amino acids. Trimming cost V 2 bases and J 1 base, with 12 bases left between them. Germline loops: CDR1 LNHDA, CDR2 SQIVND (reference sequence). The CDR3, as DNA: TGTGCCAGTAGTATATGGGACGGGCCTTCCTACGAGCAGTACTTC. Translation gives CASSIWDGPSYEQYF.

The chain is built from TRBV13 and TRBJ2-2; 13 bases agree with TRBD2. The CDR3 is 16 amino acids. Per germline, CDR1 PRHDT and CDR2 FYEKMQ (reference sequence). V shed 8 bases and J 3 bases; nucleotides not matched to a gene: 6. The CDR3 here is CASEEGLAGDTGELFF. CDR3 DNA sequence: TGTGCCAGCGAAGAAGGACTAGCGGGAGACACCGGGGAGCTGTTTTTT.

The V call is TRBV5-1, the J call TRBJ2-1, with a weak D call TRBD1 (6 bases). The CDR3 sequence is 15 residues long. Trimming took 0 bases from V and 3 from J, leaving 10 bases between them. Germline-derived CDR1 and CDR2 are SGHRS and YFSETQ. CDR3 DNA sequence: TGCGCCAGCAGCTTGGCCGAGGACAGCTACAATGAGCAGTTCTTC. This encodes CASSLAEDSYNEQFF.

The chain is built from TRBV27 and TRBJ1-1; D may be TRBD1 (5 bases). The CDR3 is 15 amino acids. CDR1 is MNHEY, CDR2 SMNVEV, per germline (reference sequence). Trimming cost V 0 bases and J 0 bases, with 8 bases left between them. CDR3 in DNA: TGTGCCAGCAGTTTATCGAGGGGCCTGAACACTGAAGCTTTCTTT. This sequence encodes CASSLSRGLNTEAFF.

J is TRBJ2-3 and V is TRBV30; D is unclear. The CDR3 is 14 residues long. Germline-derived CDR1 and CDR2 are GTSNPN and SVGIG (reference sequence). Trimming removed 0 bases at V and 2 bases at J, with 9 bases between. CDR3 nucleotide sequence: TGTGCCTGGAGTGTCTTGGCAGCCACAGATACGCAGTATTTT. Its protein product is CAWSVLAATDTQYF.